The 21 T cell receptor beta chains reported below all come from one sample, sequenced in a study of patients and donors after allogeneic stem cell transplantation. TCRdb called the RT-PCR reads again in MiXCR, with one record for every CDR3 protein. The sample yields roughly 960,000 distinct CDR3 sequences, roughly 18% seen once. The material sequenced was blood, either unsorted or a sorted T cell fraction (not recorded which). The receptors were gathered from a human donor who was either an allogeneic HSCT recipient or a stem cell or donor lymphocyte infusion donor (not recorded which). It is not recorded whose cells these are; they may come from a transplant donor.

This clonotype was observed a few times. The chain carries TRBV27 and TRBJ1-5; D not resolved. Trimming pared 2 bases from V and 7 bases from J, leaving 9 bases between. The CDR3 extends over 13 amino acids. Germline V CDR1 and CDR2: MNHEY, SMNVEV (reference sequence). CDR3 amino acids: CASSLRTGQPQHF. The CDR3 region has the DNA TGTGCCAGCAGTTTAAGGACGGGGCAGCCCCAGCATTTT.

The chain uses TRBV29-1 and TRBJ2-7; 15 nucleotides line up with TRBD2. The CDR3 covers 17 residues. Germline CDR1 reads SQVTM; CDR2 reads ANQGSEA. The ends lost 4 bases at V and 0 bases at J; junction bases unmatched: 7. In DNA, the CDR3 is TGCAGCGTTGTGGGGACTAGCGGGGGGACAGACTCCTACGAGCAGTACTTC. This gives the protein CSVVGTSGGTDSYEQYF.

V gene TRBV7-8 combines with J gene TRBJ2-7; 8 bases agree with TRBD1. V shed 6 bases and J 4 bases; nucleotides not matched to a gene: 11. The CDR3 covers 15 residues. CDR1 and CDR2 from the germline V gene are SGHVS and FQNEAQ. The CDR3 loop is CASSHYSGGGYEQYF. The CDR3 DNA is TGTGCCAGCAGTCACTATTCAGGGGGCGGGTACGAGCAGTACTTC.

CDR3 region: CASSLPGTGGAETQYF. DNA of the CDR3: TGTGCCAGCAGTTTACCCGGGACAGGGGGTGCGGAGACCCAGTACTTC. The chain employs TRBV12-3 or TRBV12-4 and TRBJ2-5, with 11 bases lining up with TRBD1. The CDR3 is 16 amino acids. Losses at the gene ends were 2 bases for V and 5 bases for J; bases not matched to a gene: 7.

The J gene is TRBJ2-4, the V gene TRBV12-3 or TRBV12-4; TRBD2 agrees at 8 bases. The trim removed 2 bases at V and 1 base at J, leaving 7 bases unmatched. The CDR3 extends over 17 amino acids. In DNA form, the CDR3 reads TGTGCCAGCAGTTTACCCCCGGGACTAGGGGCCAAAAACATTCAGTACTTC. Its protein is CASSLPPGLGAKNIQYF.

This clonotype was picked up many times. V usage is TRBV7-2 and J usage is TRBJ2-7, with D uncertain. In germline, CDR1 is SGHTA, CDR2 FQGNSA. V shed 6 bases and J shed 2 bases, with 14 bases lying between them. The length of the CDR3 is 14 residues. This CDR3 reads CASSLGSGTYEQYF. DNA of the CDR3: TGTGCCAGCAGTCTTGGTTCCGGTACCTACGAGCAGTACTTC.

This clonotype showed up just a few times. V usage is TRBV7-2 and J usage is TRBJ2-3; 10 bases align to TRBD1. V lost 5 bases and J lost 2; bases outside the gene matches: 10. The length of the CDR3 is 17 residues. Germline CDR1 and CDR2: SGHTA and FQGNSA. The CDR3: CASSVRRDRGNTDTQYF. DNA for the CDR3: TGTGCCAGCAGCGTTCGTCGGGACAGGGGAAACACAGATACGCAGTATTTT.

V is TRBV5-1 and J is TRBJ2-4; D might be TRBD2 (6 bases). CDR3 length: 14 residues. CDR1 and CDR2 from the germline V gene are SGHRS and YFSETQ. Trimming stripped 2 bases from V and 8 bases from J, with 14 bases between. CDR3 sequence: CASSFYSGGDIQYF. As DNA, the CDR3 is TGCGCCAGCAGCTTTTACAGCGGAGGGGACATTCAGTACTTC.

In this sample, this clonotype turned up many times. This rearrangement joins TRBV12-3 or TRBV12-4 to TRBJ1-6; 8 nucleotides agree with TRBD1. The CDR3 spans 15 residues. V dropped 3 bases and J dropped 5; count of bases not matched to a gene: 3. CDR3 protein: CASSFSGGNNSPLHF. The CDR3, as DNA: TGTGCCAGCAGTTTTTCAGGGGGCAATAATTCACCCCTCCACTTT.

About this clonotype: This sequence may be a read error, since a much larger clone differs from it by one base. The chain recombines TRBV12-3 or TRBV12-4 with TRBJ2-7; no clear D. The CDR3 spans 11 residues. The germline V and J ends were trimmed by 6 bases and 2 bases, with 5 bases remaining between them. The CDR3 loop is CASRAAYEQYF. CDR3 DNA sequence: TGTGCCAGCAGGGCCGCCTACGAGCAGTACTTC.

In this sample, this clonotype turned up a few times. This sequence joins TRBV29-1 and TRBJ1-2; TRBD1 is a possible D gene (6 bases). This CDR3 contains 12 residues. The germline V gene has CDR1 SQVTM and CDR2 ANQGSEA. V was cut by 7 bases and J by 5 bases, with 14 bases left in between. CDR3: CSAGGGLYGYTF. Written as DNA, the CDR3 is TGCAGCGCTGGTGGGGGGCTGTATGGCTACACCTTC.

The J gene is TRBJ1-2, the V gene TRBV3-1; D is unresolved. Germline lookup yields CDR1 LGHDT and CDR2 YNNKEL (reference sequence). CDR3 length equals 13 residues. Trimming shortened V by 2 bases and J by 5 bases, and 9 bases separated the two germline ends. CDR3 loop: CASSQNKGYGYTF. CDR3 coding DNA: TGTGCCAGCAGCCAAAATAAAGGGTATGGCTACACCTTC.

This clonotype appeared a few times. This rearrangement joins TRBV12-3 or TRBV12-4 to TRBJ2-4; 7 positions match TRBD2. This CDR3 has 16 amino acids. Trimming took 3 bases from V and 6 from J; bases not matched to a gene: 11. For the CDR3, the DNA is TGTGCCAGCAGTTTGATTGGGGGAGGCGGGGGAAACATTCAGTACTTC. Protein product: CASSLIGGGGGNIQYF.

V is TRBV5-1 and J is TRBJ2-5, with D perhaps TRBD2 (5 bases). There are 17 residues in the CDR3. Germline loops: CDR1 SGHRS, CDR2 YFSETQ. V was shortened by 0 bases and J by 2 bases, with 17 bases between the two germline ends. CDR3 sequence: CASSLVGSPSGQETQYF. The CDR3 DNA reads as TGCGCCAGCAGCTTGGTGGGAAGTCCGAGCGGACAAGAGACCCAGTACTTC.

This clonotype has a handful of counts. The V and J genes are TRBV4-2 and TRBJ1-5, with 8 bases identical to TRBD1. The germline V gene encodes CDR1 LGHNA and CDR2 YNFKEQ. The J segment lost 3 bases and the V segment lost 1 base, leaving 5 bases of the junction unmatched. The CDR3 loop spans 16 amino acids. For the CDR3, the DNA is TGTGCCAGCAGCCAAGTCAACAGGGGGTACAATCAGCCCCAGCATTTT. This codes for CASSQVNRGYNQPQHF.

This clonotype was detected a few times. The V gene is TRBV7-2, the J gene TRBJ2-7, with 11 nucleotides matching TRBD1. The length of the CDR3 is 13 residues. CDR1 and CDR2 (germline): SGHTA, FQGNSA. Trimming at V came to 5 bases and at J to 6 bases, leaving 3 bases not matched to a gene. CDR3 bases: TGTGCCAGCAGCCAGGGACAGGGGGTCGAGCAGTACTTC. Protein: CASSQGQGVEQYF.

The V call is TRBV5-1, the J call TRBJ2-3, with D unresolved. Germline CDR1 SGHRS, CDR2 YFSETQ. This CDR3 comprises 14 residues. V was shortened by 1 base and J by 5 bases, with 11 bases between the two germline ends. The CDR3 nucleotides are TGCGCCAGCAGCTTGAAAAGTCCGCAAGATACGCAGTATTTT. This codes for CASSLKSPQDTQYF.

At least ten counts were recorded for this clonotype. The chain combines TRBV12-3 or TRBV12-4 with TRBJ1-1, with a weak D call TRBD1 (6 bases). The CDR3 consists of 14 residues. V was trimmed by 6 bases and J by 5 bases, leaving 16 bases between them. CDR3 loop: CASRWGGEGTEAFF. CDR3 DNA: TGTGCCAGCAGGTGGGGGGGCGAAGGGACTGAAGCTTTCTTT.

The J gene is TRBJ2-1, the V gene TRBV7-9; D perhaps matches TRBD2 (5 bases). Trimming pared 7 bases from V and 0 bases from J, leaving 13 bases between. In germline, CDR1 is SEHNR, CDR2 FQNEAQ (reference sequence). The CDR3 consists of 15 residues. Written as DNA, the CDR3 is TGTGCCAGCACCTCCTTGAGGGTCTCCTACAATGAGCAGTTCTTC. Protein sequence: CASTSLRVSYNEQFF.

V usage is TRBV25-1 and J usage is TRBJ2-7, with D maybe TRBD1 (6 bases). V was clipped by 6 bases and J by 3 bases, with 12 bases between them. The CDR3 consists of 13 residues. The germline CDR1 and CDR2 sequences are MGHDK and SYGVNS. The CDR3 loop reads CASSDRWGYEQYF. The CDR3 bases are TGTGCCAGCAGCGACAGGTGGGGCTACGAGCAGTACTTC.

Here the CDR3 DNA reads TGTGCCAGCAGTGCTTGGACCCGGGGGGACGAGCAGTACTTC. This codes for CASSAWTRGDEQYF. The genes are TRBV2 and TRBJ2-7, with 7 bases matching TRBD2. CDR3 size: 14 residues. Germline V gene sequence: CDR1 SNHLY, CDR2 FYNNEI. V lost 4 bases and J lost 5; bases outside the gene matches: 8.